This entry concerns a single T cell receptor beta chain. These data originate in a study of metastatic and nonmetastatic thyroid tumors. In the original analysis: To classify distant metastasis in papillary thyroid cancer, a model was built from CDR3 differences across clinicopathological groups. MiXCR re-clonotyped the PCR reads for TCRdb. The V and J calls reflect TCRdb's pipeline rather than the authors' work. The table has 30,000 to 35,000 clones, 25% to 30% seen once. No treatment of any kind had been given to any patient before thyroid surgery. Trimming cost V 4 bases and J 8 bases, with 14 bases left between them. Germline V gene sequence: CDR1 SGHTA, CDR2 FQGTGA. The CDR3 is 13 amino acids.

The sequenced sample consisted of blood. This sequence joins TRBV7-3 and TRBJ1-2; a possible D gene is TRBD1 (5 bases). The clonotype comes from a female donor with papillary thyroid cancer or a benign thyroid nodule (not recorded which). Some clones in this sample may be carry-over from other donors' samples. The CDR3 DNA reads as TGTGCCAGCAGCTCAAACGGGGCGGTCGGCTACACCTTC. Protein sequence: CASSSNGAVGYTF.